In its sample, the clone carrying this T cell receptor (beta chain) was seen many times. This CDR3 is 16 amino acids long. V gave up 8 bases and J gave up 3 bases, with 19 bases separating them. This entry comes from a study of T cell repertoires in cytomegalovirus infection. TCRdb processed the reads anew with MiXCR; each CDR3 protein has one entry. Among some 350,000 distinct CDR3 sequences listed, around a sixth were seen once. The sequence derives from a human donor in good health (CMV status not recorded). Some clones in this sample may be carry-over from other donors' samples. The rearrangement joins TRBV12-3 or TRBV12-4 to TRBJ1-4; possible D gene TRBD1, 6 bases. The sample taken for sequencing was PBMCs. The CDR3 sequence: CASSYGGATANEKLFF. The CDR3, as DNA: TGTGCCAGCTCGTACGGGGGCGCGACGGCTAATGAAAAACTGTTTTTT.